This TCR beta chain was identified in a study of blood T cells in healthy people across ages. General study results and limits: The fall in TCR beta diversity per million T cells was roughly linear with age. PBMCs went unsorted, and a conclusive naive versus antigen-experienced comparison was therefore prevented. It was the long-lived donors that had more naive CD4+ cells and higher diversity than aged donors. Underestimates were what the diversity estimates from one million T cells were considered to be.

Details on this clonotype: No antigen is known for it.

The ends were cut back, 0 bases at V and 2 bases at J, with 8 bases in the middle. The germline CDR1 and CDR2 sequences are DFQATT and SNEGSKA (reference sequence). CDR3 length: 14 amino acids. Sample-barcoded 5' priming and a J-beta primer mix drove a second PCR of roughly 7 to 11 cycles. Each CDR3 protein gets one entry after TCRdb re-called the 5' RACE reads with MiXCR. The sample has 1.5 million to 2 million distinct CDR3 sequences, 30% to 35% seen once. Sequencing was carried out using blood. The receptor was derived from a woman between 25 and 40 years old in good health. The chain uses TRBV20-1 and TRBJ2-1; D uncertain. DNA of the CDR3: TGCAGTGCTAGAGATCGGTTTCCCTACAATGAGCAGTTCTTC. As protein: CSARDRFPYNEQFF.